The entry that follows covers one TCR beta chain sequence. Its antigen is not known. This may arise from a read error, as a much more abundant clone is one base away. The entry originates in a study of T cells in Graves' hyperthyroidism and ophthalmopathy. Findings and limits, study-wide: Ophthalmopathy and stable hyperthyroidism were separated by a 13 V-J model. Most thyroid clonotypes with frequency above 0.001 were detected in blood.

Regions amplified from RNA transcripts were the TCR beta CDR3 regions. The primer set for the first-round RT-PCR of the TCR CDR3 was HTBI. MiXCR was run by TCRdb on the multiplex PCR reads, yielding one entry per CDR3 protein. The table lists about 210,000 distinct CDR3 sequences, around 18% of them singletons, with about 45% in the top ten. The CDR3 extends over 13 amino acids. CDR1 and CDR2 from the germline V gene are SGHTA and FQGTGA. Trimming took off 4 bases at V and 8 bases at J, with 12 bases between the two ends. Graves' hyperthyroidism was deemed stable absent ophthalmopathy progression within 18 months. Patients were aged 18 to 65, had disease duration under 2 months, and had newly diagnosed hyperthyroidism.

The receptor was derived from a man aged 35 to 55 with Graves' hyperthyroidism. The specimen sequenced was blood. The J gene is TRBJ2-1, the V gene TRBV7-3; possibly TRBD1 for D (7 bases). The CDR3 DNA sequence: TGTGCCAGCAGCTCGACAGGGAGGTATGAGCAGTTCTTC. As protein: CASSSTGRYEQFF.